These 20 T cell receptor beta chains came from one sample sequenced in a study of T cell responses to AZD1222 COVID-19 vaccine. The data were produced by immunoSEQ multiplex PCR, yet TCRdb's version contains in-frame clones alone and is incomplete. The data show about 78,000 clones, with around 90% seen just once and roughly 5% held by the top ten. The material was peripheral blood, obtained on day 0 of MenACWY control vaccination. The source of these receptors is an adult in good health.

The gene calls are TRBV29-1 and TRBJ2-7; the match to TRBD1 covers 9 bases. This CDR3 is built from 13 residues. CDR1 SQVTM and CDR2 ANQGSEA come from the germline V gene. The J segment lost 4 bases and the V segment lost 6 bases, leaving 7 bases of the junction unmatched. DNA of the CDR3: TGCAGCGTGCCGGGACAGGGATTATACGAGCAGTACTTC. Its protein is CSVPGQGLYEQYF.

This sequence joins TRBV4-3 and TRBJ2-7; 10 bases fit TRBD1. The trim removed 3 bases at V and 3 bases at J, leaving 5 bases unmatched. Germline CDR1 reads LGHNA; CDR2 reads YSLEER. This CDR3 has 15 residues. As DNA, the CDR3 is TGCGCCAGCAGCCAGGACAGGGGGATAATCTACGAGCAGTACTTC. This translates into CASSQDRGIIYEQYF.

This clone was counted only a few times. In DNA form, the CDR3 reads TGTGCCAGCCTCGACCCCGGACAGGGGAATAATTCACCCCTCCACTTT. Translation gives CASLDPGQGNNSPLHF. This rearrangement joins TRBV28 to TRBJ1-6, with 9 bases aligning to TRBD1. The CDR3 has 16 amino acids. Germline CDR1 MDHEN, CDR2 SYDVKM. Trimming at V came to 8 bases and at J to 5 bases, leaving 10 bases not matched to a gene.

The V and J genes are TRBV30 and TRBJ1-5; D is perhaps TRBD1 (6 bases). Per the germline V gene, CDR1 is GTSNPN and CDR2 is SVGIG (reference sequence). V gave up 7 bases and J gave up 11 bases, with 27 bases separating them. CDR3 length: 15 residues. In DNA, the CDR3 is TGTGCCTACACCGACTCCCGGACAGAAGCCAAGTCCCAGCATTTT. This translates into CAYTDSRTEAKSQHF.

This chain joins TRBV7-9 and TRBJ2-7; either TRBD1 or TRBD2 may supply D (5 bases each). V gave up 5 bases and J gave up 5 bases, with 16 bases separating them. Germline CDR1 SEHNR, CDR2 FQNEAQ (reference sequence). The CDR3 is 14 amino acids. The CDR3 region has the DNA TGTGCCAGCAGCGGACCGGGACGGAGAGACGAGCAGTACTTC. Translation: CASSGPGRRDEQYF. The full variable domain, with the rest looked up from reference TRBV7-9 and TRBJ2-7, is DTGVSQNPRHKITKRGQNVTFRCDPISEHNRLYWYRQTLGQGPEFLTYFQNEAQLEKSRLLSDRFSAERPKGSFSTLEIQRTEQGDSAMYLCASSGPGRRDEQYFGPGTRLTVT.

This chain uses TRBV19 with TRBJ1-2; D is unclear. Germline assignment: CDR1 LNHDA and CDR2 SQIVND (reference sequence). This CDR3 is 15 amino acids long. Trimming took off 1 base at V and 8 bases at J, with 17 bases between the two ends. The CDR3 DNA follows: TGTGCCAGTAGTATAGCCAACGCCGGGCTCATCGGCTACACCTTC. Amino acids: CASSIANAGLIGYTF.

The V gene is TRBV19, the J gene TRBJ2-7, with 8 bases aligning to TRBD1. Germline V CDR1 and CDR2: LNHDA, SQIVND (reference sequence). CDR3 size: 14 residues. The V gene end was trimmed by 3 bases and the J gene end by 1 base; junction bases not matched to a gene: 2. The CDR3 reads CASSIDRGSYEQYF. In nucleotides, the CDR3 is TGTGCCAGTAGTATTGACAGGGGTTCCTACGAGCAGTACTTC.

This sequence joins TRBV6-6 and TRBJ1-5; D is undetermined. This CDR3 has 14 amino acids. V was trimmed by 0 bases and J by 3 bases, leaving 6 bases between them. The germline gives CDR1 MNHNY, CDR2 SVGAGI (reference sequence). The CDR3 loop reads CASSYSSFNQPQHF. CDR3 in DNA: TGTGCCAGCAGTTACTCATCCTTCAATCAGCCCCAGCATTTT.

The rearrangement joins TRBV7-6 to TRBJ2-3, with 11 bases aligning to TRBD2. The germline V gene has CDR1 SGHVS and CDR2 FNYEAQ. V lost 8 bases to trimming and J lost 3 bases; unmatched junction nucleotides: 4. This CDR3 contains 14 residues. The CDR3 DNA follows: TGTGCCAGCGCTAGCGGGGGGCGTACAGATACGCAGTATTTT. Its protein product is CASASGGRTDTQYF.

This chain uses TRBV5-1 with TRBJ1-1, with 7 bases identical to TRBD1. CDR3 size: 14 residues. The germline gives CDR1 SGHRS, CDR2 YFSETQ. Trimming cost V 4 bases and J 5 bases; bases outside gene matches: 8. The CDR3 spells CASSPSPGGTEAFF. For the CDR3, the DNA is TGCGCCAGCAGCCCCTCACCAGGGGGGACTGAAGCTTTCTTT. The whole variable domain, remainder taken from reference TRBV5-1 and TRBJ1-1, is KAGVTQTPRYLIKTRGQQVTLSCSPISGHRSVSWYQQTPGQGLQFLFEYFSETQRNKGNFPGRFSGRQFSNSRSEMNVSTLELGDSALYLCASSPSPGGTEAFFGQGTRLTVV.

The V call is TRBV5-4, the J call TRBJ1-1; 8 bases map to TRBD1. The germline gives CDR1 SGHNT, CDR2 YYREEE (reference sequence). CDR3 size: 16 residues. V shed 0 bases and J 0 bases; nucleotides not matched to a gene: 4. The CDR3 nucleotides read TGTGCCAGCAGCTTGGATCCAGGGGGCGTGAACACTGAAGCTTTCTTT. Its translation: CASSLDPGGVNTEAFF.

The V call is TRBV6-6, the J call TRBJ2-5, with 7 bases fitting TRBD1. Germline CDR1 is MNHNY and CDR2 is SVGAGI (reference sequence). The trim removed 4 bases at V and 2 bases at J, leaving 7 bases unmatched. This CDR3 contains 15 residues. CDR3 amino acids: CASSSTGKYQETQYF. The CDR3 nucleotides are TGTGCCAGCAGTTCGACAGGGAAGTATCAAGAGACCCAGTACTTC.

DNA of the CDR3: TGTGCCAGCAGCTTAGGTGGAGGCTCTGGAAACACCATATATTTT. It encodes CASSLGGGSGNTIYF. This sequence joins TRBV11-2 and TRBJ1-3; D unclear. CDR3 size: 15 residues. Trimming removed 1 base from V and 0 bases from J, with 7 bases in between. Germline values: CDR1 SGHAT, CDR2 FQNNGV.

This chain joins TRBV7-8 and TRBJ1-3; TRBD1 might be the D (6 bases). The germline V gene encodes CDR1 SGHVS and CDR2 FQNEAQ. The ends were cut back, 5 bases at V and 5 bases at J, with 16 bases in the middle. The CDR3 spans 15 residues. This chain's CDR3 is CASSRNQGSRNTIYF. CDR3 in DNA: TGTGCCAGCAGCCGAAACCAGGGGAGTAGAAACACCATATATTTT.

The chain is built from TRBV6-5 and TRBJ2-3, with 8 bases matching TRBD2. Trimming cost V 8 bases and J 5 bases; bases outside gene matches: 9. From germline, CDR1 is MNHEY and CDR2 SVGAGI. CDR3 length: 14 amino acids. This CDR3 is CASEPAGGLDTQYF. The CDR3 DNA reads as TGTGCCAGCGAACCGGCGGGGGGTTTAGATACGCAGTATTTT.

The chain employs TRBV18 and TRBJ1-6, with D possibly TRBD1 on 5 matching bases. This CDR3 spans 19 amino acids. V was shortened by 3 bases and J by 7 bases, with 25 bases between the two germline ends. The germline CDR1 and CDR2 sequences are KGHSH and LQKENI. The CDR3 nucleotides are TGTGCCAGCTCACCTATCTCCCTCGGTATCTCGCCAGGGAATTCACCCCTCCACTTT. Translating gives CASSPISLGISPGNSPLHF.

The chain recombines TRBV28 with TRBJ1-5; D remains ambiguous. Between the trimmed V and J ends, which lost 7 bases and 5 bases, there was a span of 15 bases. Germline CDR1 is MDHEN and CDR2 is SYDVKM. CDR3 size: 14 residues. In nucleotides, the CDR3 is TGTGCCAGCAAGGCCGGGAGTATACATCAGCCCCAGCATTTT. It specifies CASKAGSIHQPQHF.

The V call is TRBV7-2, the J call TRBJ2-2; TRBD2 agrees at 13 bases. Germline trimming cut 1 base from V and 6 bases from J; bases unmatched to any gene: 2. The CDR3 sequence is 16 residues long. The germline V gene encodes CDR1 SGHTA and CDR2 FQGNSA. This CDR3 reads CASSLETSGGAGELFF. In nucleotides, the CDR3 is TGTGCCAGCAGCTTAGAAACTAGCGGGGGGGCCGGGGAGCTGTTTTTT.

The table lists this clone with a count of one. The V and J genes are TRBV5-1 and TRBJ1-3; perhaps TRBD1 as D (5 bases). CDR3 size: 14 residues. Germline CDR1 reads SGHRS; CDR2 reads YFSETQ. V was shortened by 4 bases and J by 9 bases, with 17 bases between the two germline ends. CDR3 sequence reads: CASSPAGGEVTIYF. The CDR3 bases are TGCGCCAGCAGCCCCGCCGGGGGTGAGGTCACCATATATTTT.

The rearrangement uses TRBV15 and TRBJ1-2; the match to TRBD1 covers 7 bases. V was pared by 0 bases and J by 8 bases, with 12 bases of the junction left unmatched. CDR1 is LNHNV and CDR2 is YYDKDF in the germline V gene (reference sequence). CDR3 length: 16 residues. This CDR3 is CATSRDRREQGRGYTF. Written as DNA, the CDR3 is TGTGCCACCAGCAGAGATAGGCGGGAACAGGGGAGGGGCTACACCTTC.